Below are 21 T cell receptor beta chains sequenced from a single sample in a study of cytomegalovirus exposure and HLA in healthy donors. A multiplex PCR was run with 60 Vbeta primers and 13 Jbeta primers. Assay: immunoSEQ multiplex PCR; the TCRdb copy retains only in-frame clones and omits some. This table has under 200,000 clones, 80% to 90% appearing once. The specimen sequenced was PBMCs. The receptors were gathered from a woman aged 18-29 years in good health and CMV-seronegative.

The chain recombines TRBV4-1 with TRBJ2-1; 7 bases fit TRBD2. Germline V gene lookup returns CDR1 MGHRA and CDR2 YSYEKL. Losses at the gene ends were 2 bases for V and 9 bases for J; bases not matched to a gene: 19. There are 18 residues in the CDR3. CDR3 nucleotides: TGCGCCAGCAGCCAATACCCGAAATCCTTGGCGGGAGAAGTTGAGCAGTTCTTC. It yields the protein CASSQYPKSLAGEVEQFF.

The chain is built from TRBV27 and TRBJ1-2, with 7 bases matching TRBD1. The V gene's germline CDR1 is MNHEY and CDR2 SMNVEV (reference sequence). Losses at the gene ends were 6 bases for V and 2 bases for J; bases not matched to a gene: 6. The CDR3 covers 14 residues. The CDR3 bases are TGTGCCAGCAGGCCCGGGACAGAGAACTATGGCTACACCTTC. Its translation is CASRPGTENYGYTF.

The chain couples TRBV18 to TRBJ2-5; possibly TRBD1 for D (5 bases). The germline V and J ends were trimmed by 0 bases and 0 bases, with 8 bases remaining between them. From germline, CDR1 is KGHSH and CDR2 LQKENI. The CDR3 has 15 residues. The CDR3 region has the DNA TGTGCCAGCTCACCACCATCCAGGGACCAAGAGACCCAGTACTTC. Its protein product is CASSPPSRDQETQYF.

V gene TRBV30 combines with J gene TRBJ2-1; 8 bases map to TRBD2. This CDR3 is 16 amino acids long. Germline V gene sequence: CDR1 GTSNPN, CDR2 SVGIG (reference sequence). V lost 2 bases to trimming and J lost 7 bases; unmatched junction nucleotides: 13. The CDR3 DNA is TGTGCCTGGAGTTCGGCTAGCGGGTCCCTTTCGAATGAGCAGTTCTTC. Amino acids: CAWSSASGSLSNEQFF.

The J gene is TRBJ2-1, the V gene TRBV28; no clear D gene. The CDR3 runs 13 residues. The V and J ends lost 6 bases and 7 bases respectively, with 13 bases between them. CDR1 is MDHEN and CDR2 is SYDVKM in the germline V gene. CDR3 region: CASSPRAKNEQFF. The CDR3 DNA is TGTGCCAGCAGCCCAAGAGCGAAAAATGAGCAGTTCTTC.

The chain recombines TRBV10-3 with TRBJ2-7; 13 bases align to TRBD2. The CDR3 covers 17 residues. Losses at the gene ends were 7 bases for V and 2 bases for J; bases not matched to a gene: 11. Per the germline V gene, CDR1 is ENHRY and CDR2 is SYGVKD. As DNA, the CDR3 is TGTGCCATCACGGGGGACCCGGGACTAGCGGGGACCTACGAGCAGTACTTC. It yields the protein CAITGDPGLAGTYEQYF.

The CDR3 bases are TGTGCCAGCAGGTCACTCCTAGCGGGGGGGCTATTCAATGAGCAGTTCTTC. Its translation: CASRSLLAGGLFNEQFF. V and J are TRBV7-2 and TRBJ2-1; 12 bases agree with TRBD2. The V and J ends lost 6 bases and 6 bases, in that order; junction bases with no gene match: 12. The CDR3 totals 17 residues. The germline V gene has CDR1 SGHTA and CDR2 FQGNSA.

The chain employs TRBV10-3 and TRBJ2-5; D is possibly TRBD1 (5 bases). Matching the DNA end better, TRBJ2-7 makes the J call doubtful. Germline CDR1 ENHRY, CDR2 SYGVKD. CDR3 length equals 15 residues. The CDR3 spells CAISEGPGLGYEQYF. The CDR3 bases are TGTGCCATCAGTGAGGGGCCAGGGTTGGGGTACGAGCAGTACTTC.

The chain links TRBV7-9 to TRBJ1-1, with TRBD1 matching 8 bases. Per the germline V gene, CDR1 is SEHNR and CDR2 is FQNEAQ (reference sequence). V was pared by 7 bases and J by 5 bases, with 12 bases of the junction left unmatched. This CDR3 has 15 residues. The CDR3 here is CASNPHQGALTEAFF. In DNA, the CDR3 is TGTGCCAGCAACCCTCATCAGGGGGCGCTGACTGAAGCTTTCTTT.

The genes are TRBV19 and TRBJ1-1; a weak D match, TRBD1 (6 bases). The germline V gene encodes CDR1 LNHDA and CDR2 SQIVND (reference sequence). V gave up 4 bases and J gave up 0 bases, with 12 bases separating them. This CDR3 has 15 amino acids. The CDR3 loop reads CASSKQGGMNTEAFF. CDR3 nucleotide sequence: TGTGCCAGTAGTAAACAGGGCGGAATGAACACTGAAGCTTTCTTT.

V is TRBV5-1 and J is TRBJ1-5, with 9 nucleotides matching TRBD1. V was pared by 4 bases and J by 4 bases, with 6 bases of the junction left unmatched. The germline V gene has CDR1 SGHRS and CDR2 YFSETQ. The length of the CDR3 is 15 residues. The CDR3 region is CASSPGTGRNQPQHF. In DNA form, the CDR3 reads TGCGCCAGCAGCCCGGGGACAGGGAGAAATCAGCCCCAGCATTTT.

The chain links TRBV28 to TRBJ1-2; TRBD1 is a possible D gene (5 bases). V was shortened by 7 bases and J by 1 base, with 10 bases between the two germline ends. The CDR3 is made up of 13 amino acids. Germline V gene data show CDR1 as MDHEN and CDR2 as SYDVKM. For the CDR3, the DNA is TGTGCCAGCACCCCCGACAGTAACTATGGCTACACCTTC. Translated: CASTPDSNYGYTF.

This sequence joins TRBV7-9 and TRBJ1-2; no definite D call. The CDR3 loop spans 14 amino acids. Trimming shortened V by 1 base and J by 2 bases, and 8 bases separated the two germline ends. Germline CDR1 reads SEHNR; CDR2 reads FQNEAQ (reference sequence). The CDR3 region is CASSLGTGNYGYTF. The CDR3 DNA is TGTGCCAGCAGCTTAGGTACGGGGAACTATGGCTACACCTTC.

CDR3 nucleotide sequence: TGCGCCAGCAGCCCCTACTCACTACAGGGGGCCGACACTGAAGCTTTCTTT. Its translation: CASSPYSLQGADTEAFF. The V call is TRBV4-1, the J call TRBJ1-1; 9 positions match TRBD1. The CDR3 is 17 amino acids. Germline values: CDR1 MGHRA, CDR2 YSYEKL. V shed 4 bases, J shed 3 bases, and the junction held 12 bases outside the gene matches.

This rearrangement joins TRBV7-9 to TRBJ2-3; tentatively, D is TRBD2 (6 bases). The CDR3 consists of 15 residues. V gave up 1 base and J gave up 6 bases, with 14 bases separating them. Looked up from germline, CDR1 is SEHNR and CDR2 is FQNEAQ (reference sequence). For the CDR3, the DNA is TGTGCCAGCAGCTTAGTAGGGACTCTCCCGGATACGCAGTATTTT. It specifies CASSLVGTLPDTQYF.

V and J are TRBV6-5 and TRBJ2-7, with TRBD2 as a possible D gene (6 bases). The CDR3 spans 12 residues. Trimming pared 2 bases from V and 4 bases from J, leaving 6 bases between. Per germline, CDR1 MNHEY and CDR2 SVGAGI. In DNA form, the CDR3 reads TGTGCCAGCAGTTACGCGGGATACGAGCAGTACTTC. Translated, it gives CASSYAGYEQYF.

This clone has only one observation. The V gene is TRBV19, the J gene TRBJ1-1, with 9 bases identical to TRBD1. This CDR3 spans 14 amino acids. Germline assignment: CDR1 LNHDA and CDR2 SQIVND (reference sequence). Trimming removed 7 bases from V and 10 bases from J; junction bases left unmatched: 13. Written as DNA, the CDR3 is TGTGCCAGTACAGAAGGTACAGGGGGCGCAGGAGCTTTCTTT. It translates to CASTEGTGGAGAFF.

The J gene is TRBJ1-5, the V gene TRBV7-2, with 7 bases matching TRBD1. The V segment lost 5 bases and the J segment 4 bases; nucleotides outside the gene matches: 2. CDR3 length: 13 residues. In germline, CDR1 is SGHTA, CDR2 FQGNSA. The CDR3 nucleotides read TGTGCCAGCAGCGTCAGGGGGAATCAGCCCCAGCATTTT. Its translation: CASSVRGNQPQHF.

The chain links TRBV7-6 to TRBJ1-6, with D possibly being TRBD1 (6 bases). Trimming took 2 bases from V and 9 from J, leaving 17 bases between them. The CDR3 runs 16 residues. Germline V CDR1 and CDR2: SGHVS, FNYEAQ. For the CDR3, the DNA is TGTGCCAGCAGCTTAAGGGGGAACAGGGATTTTTCACCCCTCCACTTT. It encodes CASSLRGNRDFSPLHF.

V is TRBV7-8 and J is TRBJ1-2; tentative D call: TRBD1 (6 bases). Per germline, CDR1 SGHVS and CDR2 FQNEAQ. V was cut by 2 bases and J by 5 bases, with 18 bases left in between. The CDR3 sequence is 16 residues long. CDR3 nucleotide sequence: TGTGCCAGCAGCTTAAAGACAGGATCGTACGATTATGGCTACACCTTC. Translation: CASSLKTGSYDYGYTF.

The V and J genes are TRBV28 and TRBJ2-3; TRBD2 might be the D (5 bases). Germline V CDR1 and CDR2: MDHEN, SYDVKM. The length of the CDR3 is 14 residues. The germline V and J ends were trimmed by 7 bases and 1 base, with 12 bases remaining between them. CDR3 residues: CASILRTGTDTQYF. The CDR3 DNA reads as TGTGCCAGCATCCTGAGGACTGGCACAGATACGCAGTATTTT.